The next 8 T cell receptor beta chains were all read from a single sample in a study of T-cell reconstitution after alpha-beta-depleted transplantation in children. Unique molecular identifiers were used in preparing the TCRbeta library. In TCRdb, the PCR reads were re-called with MiXCR into one record per CDR3 protein. The data contain about a million distinct CDR3 sequences, about 26% of them singletons. Specimen: PBMCs, mostly from graft donor cells, collected 360 days after TCRalphabeta/CD19-depleted stem cell transplant. The source is a boy under two years old who had a stem cell transplant for SCID, so the T cells may come from the graft donor.

This clonotype was counted only a few times. The CDR3 loop reads CASSEIPEQYF. The CDR3 DNA sequence: TGTGCCAGCAGTGAAATACCCGAGCAGTACTTC. The chain uses TRBV2 and TRBJ2-7; D uncertain. The CDR3 is made up of 11 amino acids. The germline V gene encodes CDR1 SNHLY and CDR2 FYNNEI. V was trimmed by 2 bases and J by 6 bases, leaving 5 bases between them.

Comments on this clonotype: Given the absence of the conserved phenylalanine or tryptophan at the CDR3 end, a read error is likely. The rearrangement joins TRBV13 to TRBJ1-1, with D tentatively TRBD1 (5 bases). Between the trimmed V and J ends, which lost 3 bases and 5 bases, there was a span of 7 bases. The germline V gene has CDR1 PRHDT and CDR2 FYEKMQ (reference sequence). This CDR3 contains 12 residues. The CDR3: CASSFGGTEAFY. The DNA of the CDR3 is TGTGCCAGCAGCTTCGGGGGGACTGAAGCTTTCTAT.

This clonotype was counted only a few times. The CDR3 DNA sequence: TGTGCCAGCAGTTACCCGTGGGTTTCCTACGAGCAGTACTTC. Translated, it gives CASSYPWVSYEQYF. The chain carries TRBV6-2 or TRBV6-3 and TRBJ2-7; D is unclear. V lost 2 bases, J lost 1 base, and 9 bases lay in between. Germline CDR1 is MNHEY and CDR2 is SVGEGT. The CDR3 spans 14 residues.

A few counts support this clonotype. A junction boundary mismatches the germline segment, possibly from a read error. The V and J genes are TRBV5-1 and TRBJ2-7; 7 bases align to TRBD1. The length of the CDR3 is 12 residues. Germline assignment: CDR1 SGHRS and CDR2 YFSETQ. CDR3 sequence: CASSTTGDEQYF. The CDR3 nucleotides read TGTGCCAGCAGCACAACAGGGGACGAGCAGTACTTC.

This clonotype appeared a few times. The gene calls are TRBV5-6 and TRBJ2-1; no clear D. The CDR3 covers 12 residues. Trimming removed 3 bases at V and 5 bases at J, with 6 bases between. The germline V gene encodes CDR1 SGHDT and CDR2 YYEEEE. CDR3 in amino acids: CASSSLDNEQFF. CDR3 sequence (DNA): TGTGCCAGCAGCTCGCTAGACAATGAGCAGTTCTTC.

V gene TRBV20-1 combines with J gene TRBJ2-1; 9 positions agree with TRBD2. The junction had 11 bases not matched to a gene; V was cut back by 1 base and J by 4 bases. This CDR3 is built from 17 residues. Germline CDR1 and CDR2: DFQATT and SNEGSKA (reference sequence). The CDR3 here is CSARGPSGEGFYNEQFF. The CDR3 region has the DNA TGCAGTGCTAGAGGCCCTAGCGGGGAGGGGTTTTACAATGAGCAGTTCTTC.

V and J are TRBV12-3 or TRBV12-4 and TRBJ1-2; unclear D gene. V was shortened by 2 bases and J by 4 bases, with 8 bases between the two germline ends. CDR3 length equals 13 residues. The CDR3 loop reads CASSLPSGYGYTF. The CDR3, as DNA: TGTGCCAGCAGTTTACCCAGCGGCTATGGCTACACCTTC.

The V call is TRBV2, the J call TRBJ2-1; weak D call: TRBD2 (6 bases). The V end was cut by 6 bases, the J end by 8 bases, with 11 bases between. Per germline, CDR1 SNHLY and CDR2 FYNNEI. The CDR3 contains 12 residues. The CDR3 DNA reads TGTGCCAGCAGGGCGGGGCCGGATGAGCAGTTCTTC. It codes for CASRAGPDEQFF.